These 23 T cell receptor beta chains share one sample of origin, sequenced in a study of blood T cell repertoires in COVID-19. Sequenced by immunoSEQ multiplex PCR; TCRdb stores in-frame clones only, minus some. The sample lists around 72,000 clones; about 91% were seen once. Input material: peripheral blood. All receptors derive from a woman in her seventies with acute or convalescent COVID-19.

This chain links TRBV7-4 with TRBJ2-7, with D uncertain. Per germline, CDR1 SGHVT and CDR2 SQSDAQ. The V gene lost 0 bases and the J gene lost 13 bases, with 10 bases spanning the gap. The CDR3 has 11 residues. CDR3 coding DNA: TGTGCCAGCAGCTTAGCTCCAATTAGTTACTTC. Translated: CASSLAPISYF.

CDR3 loop: CASSLGSAGGNTIYF. CDR3 nucleotides: TGCGCCAGCAGCTTAGGTTCGGCAGGGGGAAACACCATATATTTT. V is TRBV5-1 and J is TRBJ1-3; D is possibly TRBD1 (5 bases). CDR1 and CDR2 (germline): SGHRS, YFSETQ. This CDR3 contains 15 residues. The V end was cut by 2 bases, the J end by 4 bases, with 13 bases between.

The V call is TRBV3-1 (or the pseudogene TRBV3-2), the J call TRBJ2-1; 8 nucleotides align to TRBD1. J lost 6 bases, V lost 4 bases, and 5 bases had no gene match. The germline CDR1 and CDR2 sequences are LGHDT and YNNKEL (reference sequence). The CDR3 is 14 residues long. The CDR3 DNA is TGTGCCAGCAGCCCGAGGACAGGGAGCAATGAGCAGTTCTTC. Translation gives CASSPRTGSNEQFF.

The rearrangement joins TRBV15 to TRBJ2-3; TRBD2 might be the D (6 bases). V shed 0 bases and J shed 9 bases, with 22 bases lying between them. The CDR3 is made up of 17 amino acids. From germline, CDR1 is LNHNV and CDR2 YYDKDF (reference sequence). The CDR3 loop is CATSRDRTTARSSTQYF. Here the CDR3 DNA reads TGTGCCACCAGCAGAGATAGGACTACCGCACGATCCTCAACGCAGTATTTT.

Remarks on this clone: Compared with germline, one end of the junction differs, possibly owing to a read error. The chain combines TRBV7-7 with TRBJ2-7, with 8 bases identical to TRBD1. The germline CDR1 and CDR2 sequences are SSHAT and FNYEAQ (reference sequence). The CDR3 is 14 amino acids. The CDR3 here is CASSLGQAPYEQYF. In nucleotides, the CDR3 is TGTGCTAGCAGCTTGGGACAGGCACCCTACGAGCAGTACTTC.

The rearrangement links TRBV19 to TRBJ2-7, with D tentatively TRBD1 (6 bases). From germline, CDR1 is LNHDA and CDR2 SQIVND (reference sequence). This CDR3 contains 14 residues. The V and J ends lost 6 bases and 1 base respectively, with 13 bases between them. The CDR3 sequence is CASRETGNSYEQYF. The CDR3 DNA reads TGTGCCAGTAGAGAGACAGGTAATTCCTACGAGCAGTACTTC.

The chain combines TRBV11-2 with TRBJ1-4; D unclear. Trimming took 1 base from V and 8 from J, leaving 14 bases between them. CDR3 size: 15 residues. The germline gives CDR1 SGHAT, CDR2 FQNNGV. The CDR3 coding sequence is TGTGCCAGCAGCTTAGGCGTAGCCAGAGGGGAAAAACTGTTTTTT. Translating it yields CASSLGVARGEKLFF.

The V and J genes are TRBV18 and TRBJ2-2; D is unresolved. Per the germline V gene, CDR1 is KGHSH and CDR2 is LQKENI. There are 15 residues in the CDR3. Deletions cut 6 bases from V and 4 bases from J, with 15 bases between. CDR3 in DNA: TGTGCCAGCTCTCCTATACTCGATCCCACCGGGGAGCTGTTTTTT. It is translated as CASSPILDPTGELFF.

This clone appeared a single time. This chain joins TRBV3-1 (or the pseudogene TRBV3-2) and TRBJ2-1; no reliable D call. Trimming took 2 bases from V and 5 from J, leaving 7 bases between them. Looked up from germline, CDR1 is LGHDT and CDR2 is YNNKEL (reference sequence). This CDR3 comprises 13 residues. Written as DNA, the CDR3 is TGTGCCAGCAGCCAAAACGGTAACAATGAGCAGTTCTTC. Protein product: CASSQNGNNEQFF.

This clone was seen more than once but under ten times. DNA for the CDR3: TGTGCCAGTAGTAGGGGGCCGGGACAGGGAAGAACCGGGGAGCTGTTTTTT. This sequence encodes CASSRGPGQGRTGELFF. J is TRBJ2-2 and V is TRBV19; 9 bases map to TRBD1. With V trimmed by 4 bases and J by 5 bases, 11 bases remained unmatched. The CDR3 totals 17 residues. Germline values: CDR1 LNHDA, CDR2 SQIVND (reference sequence).

The gene calls are TRBV11-2 and TRBJ1-4; D ambiguous. Germline CDR1 reads SGHAT; CDR2 reads FQNNGV. With 5 bases removed from V and 8 bases from J, the gap between germline ends came to 18 bases. The CDR3 spans 15 residues. This CDR3 is CASSPWGGPYEKLFF. The CDR3 DNA follows: TGTGCCAGCAGCCCGTGGGGAGGCCCTTACGAAAAACTGTTTTTT.

This chain links TRBV7-3 with TRBJ1-4; no clear D. Germline lookup yields CDR1 SGHTA and CDR2 FQGTGA. V was trimmed by 5 bases and J by 0 bases, leaving 13 bases between them. This CDR3 has 16 residues. CDR3 coding DNA: TGTGCCAGCAGCCCCCTCGTAGCTGCAACTAATGAAAAACTGTTTTTT. This gives the protein CASSPLVAATNEKLFF.

The chain is built from TRBV27 and TRBJ2-5; TRBD2 matches 10 bases. This CDR3 has 15 amino acids. CDR1 and CDR2 (germline): MNHEY, SMNVEV (reference sequence). V dropped 4 bases and J dropped 2; count of bases not matched to a gene: 4. As DNA, the CDR3 is TGTGCCAGCAGTTACACTAGCGGGACACAAGAGACCCAGTACTTC. As protein: CASSYTSGTQETQYF.

Concerning this clone itself: The junction does not match germline at one end; this may be a read error. The V and J genes are TRBV6-5 and TRBJ1-4; D is undetermined. The CDR3 loop spans 14 amino acids. The germline CDR1 and CDR2 sequences are MNHEY and SVGAGI. CDR3 sequence (DNA): TGTGCCAGCAGCTACTTGAGCGGTAATGAAAAACTGTTTTTT. Residues: CASSYLSGNEKLFF.

V usage is TRBV12-5 and J usage is TRBJ1-4, with 7 nucleotides matching TRBD1. Germline CDR1 LGHNT, CDR2 FRNRAP. With V trimmed by 0 bases and J by 4 bases, 5 bases remained unmatched. The CDR3 length is 16 residues. CDR3 coding DNA: TGTGCTAGTGGTTTGGTACTGACAGGGTTTAATGAAAAACTGTTTTTT. As protein: CASGLVLTGFNEKLFF. Full variable domain (outside the CDR3, taken from reference TRBV12-5 and TRBJ1-4): DARVTQTPRHKVTEMGQEVTMRCQPILGHNTVFWYRQTMMQGLELLAYFRNRAPLDDSGMPKDRFSAEMPDATLATLKIQPSEPRDSAVYFCASGLVLTGFNEKLFFGSGTQLSVL.

The chain combines TRBV7-9 with TRBJ1-2, with unresolved D. CDR1 and CDR2 from the germline V gene are SEHNR and FQNEAQ (reference sequence). This CDR3 is built from 16 residues. Deletions cut 2 bases from V and 4 bases from J, with 17 bases between. CDR3 in DNA: TGTGCCAGCAGCTTACCTACTAGGATCTCCTTCTATGGCTACACCTTC. Translating gives CASSLPTRISFYGYTF.

V and J are TRBV12-3 or TRBV12-4 and TRBJ1-2; unclear D gene. V lost 7 bases and J lost 3, with 12 bases in between. This CDR3 region has 13 residues. CDR3 nucleotide sequence: TGTGCCAGCACTACACAGAGACACTATGGCTACACCTTC. Translated, it gives CASTTQRHYGYTF.

This rearrangement joins TRBV7-6 to TRBJ2-2; D remains unclear. Trimming left V 3 bases short and J 0 bases short, with 8 bases between. Germline assignment: CDR1 SGHVS and CDR2 FNYEAQ. The CDR3 covers 15 residues. The CDR3 sequence is CASSFQSTNTGELFF. The CDR3 nucleotides read TGTGCCAGCAGCTTCCAATCAACGAACACCGGGGAGCTGTTTTTT.

J is TRBJ1-2 and V is TRBV5-6; no definite D call. This CDR3 is built from 15 residues. Germline V CDR1 and CDR2: SGHDT, YYEEEE. Trimming took off 0 bases at V and 5 bases at J, with 14 bases between the two ends. The CDR3 protein is CASSLGVLEGYGYTF. The CDR3 bases are TGTGCCAGCAGCTTGGGGGTCCTTGAGGGATATGGCTACACCTTC.

DNA of the CDR3: TGCGCCAGCAGCGATACAGGGTTGCCAACGCAGTATTTT. This sequence encodes CASSDTGLPTQYF. This rearrangement joins TRBV5-1 to TRBJ2-3; tentatively, D is TRBD1 (6 bases). V gave up 4 bases and J gave up 9 bases, with 15 bases separating them. The germline gives CDR1 SGHRS, CDR2 YFSETQ. The CDR3 has 13 amino acids.

This chain joins TRBV10-2 and TRBJ1-5; 9 bases match TRBD1. The CDR3 totals 16 residues. Trimming at V came to 4 bases and at J to 5 bases, leaving 9 bases not matched to a gene. Germline loops: CDR1 WSHSY, CDR2 SAAADI. The chain's CDR3 is CASSVTGGGGDQPQHF. CDR3 nucleotide sequence: TGCGCCAGCAGTGTAACAGGGGGCGGCGGCGATCAGCCCCAGCATTTT.

This clone showed up just a few times. The chain carries TRBV7-9 and TRBJ1-4; tentative D call: TRBD1 (5 bases). The CDR3 consists of 16 residues. In germline, CDR1 is SEHNR, CDR2 FQNEAQ (reference sequence). V lost 1 base, J lost 3 bases, and 12 bases lay in between. In DNA, the CDR3 is TGTGCCAGCAGCTTAGATGGGGCCTGGGCTAATGAAAAACTGTTTTTT. Encoded protein: CASSLDGAWANEKLFF.

The chain recombines TRBV10-1 with TRBJ1-2; D is undetermined. Germline V gene lookup returns CDR1 WNHNN and CDR2 SYGVQD (reference sequence). Trimming cost V 11 bases and J 0 bases, with 16 bases left between them. The CDR3 contains 14 residues. CDR3: CALLGQLANYGYTF. DNA of the CDR3: TGCGCCCTCCTGGGCCAGTTAGCTAACTATGGCTACACCTTC.